The 21 T cell receptor beta chains reported below all come from one sample, sequenced in a study of blood T cells in healthy people across ages. A second PCR, run for about 7 to 11 cycles, used a sample-barcoded 5' primer plus a J-beta primer mix. MiXCR, applied by TCRdb to the 5' RACE reads, yields one record per CDR3 protein. The sample records about 800,000 distinct CDR3 sequences, about 46% being singletons. Sequenced: blood. These receptor sequences come from a man aged 80 or over in good health.

This chain links TRBV20-1 with TRBJ2-1; TRBD2 agrees at 7 bases. The V gene end was trimmed by 0 bases and the J gene end by 0 bases; junction bases not matched to a gene: 8. Per germline, CDR1 DFQATT and CDR2 SNEGSKA (reference sequence). This CDR3 comprises 17 residues. The CDR3 DNA sequence: TGCAGTGCTAGAGATGGGGCTAGCGGTAACTCCTACAATGAGCAGTTCTTC. Translation gives CSARDGASGNSYNEQFF.

V gene TRBV20-1 combines with J gene TRBJ2-5, with TRBD2 identical over 10 bases. Trimming at V came to 1 base and at J to 11 bases, leaving 13 bases not matched to a gene. Germline V gene data show CDR1 as DFQATT and CDR2 as SNEGSKA (reference sequence). This CDR3 has 15 amino acids. CDR3: CSARAELAGSNEQYF. The CDR3 DNA reads as TGCAGTGCTAGAGCCGAACTAGCGGGAAGTAATGAGCAGTACTTC.

This clonotype was found a few times. This may stem from a read error, because a much larger clone lies one nucleotide away. The chain carries TRBV19 and TRBJ2-7; a weak D match, TRBD2 (5 bases). Per germline, CDR1 LNHDA and CDR2 SQIVND (reference sequence). Trimming left V 7 bases short and J 7 bases short, with 14 bases between. The CDR3 has 12 residues. The CDR3 DNA is TGTGCCAGTAAGAGCGGATACAATGAGCAGTACTTC. The encoded protein is CASKSGYNEQYF.

This chain joins TRBV14 and TRBJ2-1; 7 positions agree with TRBD1. This CDR3 comprises 16 residues. The germline CDR1 and CDR2 sequences are SGHDN and FVKESK. V dropped 4 bases and J dropped 3; count of bases not matched to a gene: 9. CDR3 residues: CASSLNLGQHYNEQFF. CDR3 DNA: TGTGCCAGCAGCCTAAACTTGGGACAGCACTACAATGAGCAGTTCTTC.

This clonotype came up a few times. V usage is TRBV7-2 and J usage is TRBJ2-5, with TRBD2 matching over 7 bases. Germline CDR1 SGHTA, CDR2 FQGNSA. The CDR3 has 15 amino acids. Here the CDR3 reads CAGGVGPTSVETQYF. Here the CDR3 DNA reads TGTGCAGGCGGAGTGGGTCCCACTAGCGTAGAGACCCAGTACTTC.

The rearrangement links TRBV5-1 to TRBJ2-7, with 7 bases lining up with TRBD2. This CDR3 region has 14 residues. Per the germline V gene, CDR1 is SGHRS and CDR2 is YFSETQ. Trimming at V came to 6 bases and at J to 3 bases, leaving 9 bases not matched to a gene. The CDR3 protein is CASTSNPGGYEQYF. The CDR3 nucleotides read TGCGCCAGCACTTCCAATCCGGGGGGCTACGAGCAGTACTTC.

The chain couples TRBV28 to TRBJ1-2, with unresolved D. The V gene's germline CDR1 is MDHEN and CDR2 SYDVKM. V lost 3 bases and J lost 4, with 12 bases in between. The CDR3 length is 14 residues. The CDR3 nucleotides are TGTGCCAGCAGTTTGAGGGCAGACCTCTATGGCTACACCTTC. Translation gives CASSLRADLYGYTF.

This chain joins TRBV5-1 and TRBJ2-5; 11 bases align to TRBD2. This CDR3 spans 15 amino acids. Germline-derived CDR1 and CDR2 are SGHRS and YFSETQ. The V gene end was trimmed by 3 bases and the J gene end by 2 bases; junction bases not matched to a gene: 3. In DNA, the CDR3 is TGCGCCAGCAGCTCGACTAGCGGGGAGCAAGAGACCCAGTACTTC. This translates into CASSSTSGEQETQYF.

This clonotype was picked up one time. The chain has TRBV3-1 and TRBJ2-5; D remains ambiguous. This CDR3 region has 14 residues. With 1 base removed from V and 5 bases from J, the gap between germline ends came to 11 bases. Germline V gives CDR1 LGHDT, CDR2 YNNKEL (reference sequence). This chain's CDR3 is CASSQGARRETQYF. The CDR3 DNA follows: TGTGCCAGCAGCCAAGGGGCTAGGCGGGAGACCCAGTACTTC.

V and J are TRBV5-1 and TRBJ2-7, with 7 bases lining up with TRBD1. Trimming removed 2 bases from V and 5 bases from J; junction bases left unmatched: 7. Germline V gene lookup returns CDR1 SGHRS and CDR2 YFSETQ. The CDR3 extends over 14 amino acids. CDR3 in amino acids: CASSLTGVPHEQYF. The CDR3 DNA is TGCGCCAGCAGCTTAACAGGGGTTCCCCACGAGCAGTACTTC.

This clonotype was seen only a few times. The chain joins TRBV6-6 to TRBJ2-3; 12 nucleotides match TRBD2. Germline assignment: CDR1 MNHNY and CDR2 SVGAGI (reference sequence). The CDR3 covers 17 residues. V dropped 5 bases and J dropped 6; count of bases not matched to a gene: 12. The CDR3 spells CASSPSGRARGTDTQYF. CDR3 in DNA: TGTGCCAGCAGTCCTAGCGGGAGGGCAAGGGGGACGGATACGCAGTATTTT.

This chain connects TRBV7-2 to TRBJ1-5, with a weak D call TRBD1 (5 bases). CDR1 and CDR2 (germline): SGHTA, FQGNSA. V was clipped by 1 base and J by 6 bases, with 16 bases between them. This CDR3 comprises 16 residues. The CDR3 here is CASSLGGGRRGQPQHF. The DNA for the CDR3 is TGTGCCAGCAGCTTAGGGGGGGGTAGGAGGGGTCAGCCCCAGCATTTT.

Written as DNA, the CDR3 is TGCGCCAGCAGCTTGGCGGGACAGGGATTGAACACTGAAGCTTTCTTT. It specifies CASSLAGQGLNTEAFF. This chain links TRBV5-1 with TRBJ1-1; TRBD1 aligns across 9 bases. The length of the CDR3 is 16 residues. Germline V gives CDR1 SGHRS, CDR2 YFSETQ. The junction had 3 bases not matched to a gene; V was cut back by 0 bases and J by 0 bases.

This clonotype occurred a few times. The rearrangement uses TRBV29-1 and TRBJ1-2; D is possibly TRBD1 (5 bases). Germline V gene sequence: CDR1 SQVTM, CDR2 ANQGSEA. The CDR3 runs to 15 residues. Trimming removed 3 bases at V and 7 bases at J, with 21 bases between. CDR3 sequence (DNA): TGCAGCGTTGATCTAAACCCGACAGTGGGGAGTGGCTACACCTTC. Translation gives CSVDLNPTVGSGYTF. The whole variable domain, remainder taken from reference TRBV29-1 and TRBJ1-2, is SAVISQKPSRDICQRGTSLTIQCQVDSQVTMMFWYRQQPGQSLTLIATANQGSEATYESGFVIDKFPISRPNLTFSTLTVSNMSPEDSSIYLCSVDLNPTVGSGYTFGSGTRLTVV.

The rearrangement joins TRBV30 to TRBJ2-5, with 8 positions matching TRBD1. The J call is in doubt because the DNA end fits TRBJ2-7 better. The length of the CDR3 is 14 residues. Germline V gene lookup returns CDR1 GTSNPN and CDR2 SVGIG (reference sequence). The CDR3 loop is CAWSLTGGGDEQYF. For the CDR3, the DNA is TGTGCCTGGAGTCTAACAGGGGGTGGCGACGAGCAGTACTTC.

The chain combines TRBV7-2 with TRBJ1-2; D remains unclear. The CDR3 covers 16 residues. V was trimmed by 2 bases and J by 7 bases, leaving 20 bases between them. The germline V gene has CDR1 SGHTA and CDR2 FQGNSA. CDR3 nucleotides: TGTGCCAGCAGCTTAAGGACCATCAACCCCCCCGGTGGCTACACCTTC. Translation gives CASSLRTINPPGGYTF.

This rearrangement joins TRBV5-1 to TRBJ2-4, with TRBD1 matching over 7 bases. The J call may be wrong; the DNA end is better matched by TRBJ2-7. Germline lookup yields CDR1 SGHRS and CDR2 YFSETQ. This CDR3 comprises 14 residues. CDR3 region: CASSNRQGDYEQYF. In nucleotides, the CDR3 is TGCGCCAGCAGCAACCGACAGGGAGACTACGAGCAGTACTTC.

The V call is TRBV20-1, the J call TRBJ1-2, with D maybe TRBD1 (6 bases). The ends were cut back, 6 bases at V and 4 bases at J, with 9 bases in the middle. CDR1 and CDR2 from the germline V gene are DFQATT and SNEGSKA (reference sequence). The CDR3 is 11 residues long. In nucleotides, the CDR3 is TGCAGTGCCAGGACAGCCTATGGCTACACCTTC. Encoded protein: CSARTAYGYTF.

The chain is built from TRBV6-2 or TRBV6-3 and TRBJ2-2; 8 nucleotides line up with TRBD2. Germline CDR1 MNHEY, CDR2 SVGEGT. Losses at the gene ends were 10 bases for V and 6 bases for J; bases not matched to a gene: 10. This CDR3 is 14 amino acids long. The CDR3 here is CATEAGVVAGELFF. The CDR3 coding sequence is TGTGCCACCGAAGCGGGAGTTGTGGCCGGGGAGCTGTTTTTT.

This clonotype was counted only a few times. The chain links TRBV6-1 to TRBJ1-5; TRBD1 matches 10 bases. J gave up 5 bases and V 7 bases, and 5 bases lay outside the gene matches. CDR1 MNHNS and CDR2 SASEGT come from the germline V gene. This CDR3 is built from 14 residues. The CDR3: CASKPGQGYQPQHF. For the CDR3, the DNA is TGTGCCAGCAAACCGGGACAGGGGTATCAGCCCCAGCATTTT.

The chain uses TRBV9 and TRBJ2-4, with a tentative D call TRBD2 (5 bases). The last part of the DNA fits TRBJ2-7 better; the J call may be wrong. The germline V gene has CDR1 SGDLS and CDR2 YYNGEE. The length of the CDR3 is 15 residues. The CDR3 protein is CASSVAEGPWDEQYF. For the CDR3, the DNA is TGTGCCAGCAGCGTAGCTGAGGGCCCCTGGGACGAGCAGTACTTC.